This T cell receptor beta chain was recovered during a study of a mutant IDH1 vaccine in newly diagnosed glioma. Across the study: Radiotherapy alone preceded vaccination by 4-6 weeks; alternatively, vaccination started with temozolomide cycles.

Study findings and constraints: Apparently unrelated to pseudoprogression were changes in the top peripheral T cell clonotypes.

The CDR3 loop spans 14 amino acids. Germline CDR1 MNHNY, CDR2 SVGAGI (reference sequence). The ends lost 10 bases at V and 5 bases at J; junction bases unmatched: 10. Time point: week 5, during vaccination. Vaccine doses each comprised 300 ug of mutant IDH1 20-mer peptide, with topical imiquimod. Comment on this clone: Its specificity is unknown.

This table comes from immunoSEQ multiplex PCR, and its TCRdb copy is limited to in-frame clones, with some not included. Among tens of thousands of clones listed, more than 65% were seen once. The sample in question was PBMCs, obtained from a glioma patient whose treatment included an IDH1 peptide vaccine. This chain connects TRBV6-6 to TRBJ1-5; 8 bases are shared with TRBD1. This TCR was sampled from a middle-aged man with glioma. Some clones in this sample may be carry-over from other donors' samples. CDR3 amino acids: CAITSQGADQPQHF. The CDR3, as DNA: TGTGCCATTACGTCCCAGGGGGCAGATCAGCCCCAGCATTTT.